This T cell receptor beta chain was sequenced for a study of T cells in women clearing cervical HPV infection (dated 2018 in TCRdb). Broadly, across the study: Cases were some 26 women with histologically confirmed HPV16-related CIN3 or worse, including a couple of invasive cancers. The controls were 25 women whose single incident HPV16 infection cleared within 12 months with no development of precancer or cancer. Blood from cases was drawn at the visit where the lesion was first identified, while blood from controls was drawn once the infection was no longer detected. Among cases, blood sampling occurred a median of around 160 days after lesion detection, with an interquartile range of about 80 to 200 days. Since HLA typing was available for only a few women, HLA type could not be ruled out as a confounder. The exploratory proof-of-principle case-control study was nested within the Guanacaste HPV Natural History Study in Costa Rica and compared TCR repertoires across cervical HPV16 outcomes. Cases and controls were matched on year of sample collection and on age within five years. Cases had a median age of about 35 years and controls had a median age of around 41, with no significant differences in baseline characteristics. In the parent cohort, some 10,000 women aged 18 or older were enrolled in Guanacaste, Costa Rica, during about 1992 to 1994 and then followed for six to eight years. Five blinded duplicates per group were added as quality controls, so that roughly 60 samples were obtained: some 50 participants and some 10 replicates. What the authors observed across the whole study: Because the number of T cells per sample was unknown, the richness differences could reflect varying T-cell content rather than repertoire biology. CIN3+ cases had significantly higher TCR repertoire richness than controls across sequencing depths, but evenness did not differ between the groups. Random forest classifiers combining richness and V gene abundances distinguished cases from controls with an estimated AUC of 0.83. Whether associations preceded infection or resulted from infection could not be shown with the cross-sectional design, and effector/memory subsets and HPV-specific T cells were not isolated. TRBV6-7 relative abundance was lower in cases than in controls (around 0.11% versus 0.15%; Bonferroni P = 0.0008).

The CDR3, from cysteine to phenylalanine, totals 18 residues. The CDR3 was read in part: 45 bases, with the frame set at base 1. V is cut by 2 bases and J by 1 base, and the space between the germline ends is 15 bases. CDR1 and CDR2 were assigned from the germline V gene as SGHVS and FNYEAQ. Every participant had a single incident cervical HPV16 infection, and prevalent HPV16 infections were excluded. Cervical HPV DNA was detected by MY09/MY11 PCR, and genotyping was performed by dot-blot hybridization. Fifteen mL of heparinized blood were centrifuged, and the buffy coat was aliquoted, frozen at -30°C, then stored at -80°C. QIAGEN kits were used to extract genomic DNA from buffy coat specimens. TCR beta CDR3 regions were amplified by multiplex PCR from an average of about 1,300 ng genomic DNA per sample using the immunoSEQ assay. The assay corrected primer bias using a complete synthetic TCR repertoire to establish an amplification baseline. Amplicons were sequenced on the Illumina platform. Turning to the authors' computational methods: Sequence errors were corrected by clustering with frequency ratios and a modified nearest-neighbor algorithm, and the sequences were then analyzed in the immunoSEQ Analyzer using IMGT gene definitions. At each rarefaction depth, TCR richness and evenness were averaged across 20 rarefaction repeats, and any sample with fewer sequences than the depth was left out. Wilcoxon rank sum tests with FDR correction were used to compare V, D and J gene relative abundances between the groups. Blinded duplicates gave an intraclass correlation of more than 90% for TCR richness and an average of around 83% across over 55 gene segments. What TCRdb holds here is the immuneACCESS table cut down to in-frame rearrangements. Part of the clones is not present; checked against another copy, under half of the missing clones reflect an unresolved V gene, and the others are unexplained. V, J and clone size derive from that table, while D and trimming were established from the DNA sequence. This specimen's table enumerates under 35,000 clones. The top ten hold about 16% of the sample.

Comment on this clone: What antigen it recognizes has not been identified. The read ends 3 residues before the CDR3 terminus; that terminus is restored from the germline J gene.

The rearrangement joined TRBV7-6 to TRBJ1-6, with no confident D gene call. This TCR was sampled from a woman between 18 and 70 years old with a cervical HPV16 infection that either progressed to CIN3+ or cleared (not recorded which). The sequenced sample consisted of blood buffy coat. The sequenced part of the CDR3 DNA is TGTGCCAGCAGCTTAATCGGCCGCGAGGGTTCCTATAATTCACCC. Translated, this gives CASSLIGREGSYNSP. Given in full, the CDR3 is CASSLIGREGSYNSPLHF.